This T cell receptor beta chain was identified in a study of T cells after yellow fever vaccination. This clonotype was counted ten times or more. Unmatched junction bases numbered 9, after V lost 3 bases and J lost 3 bases. Germline CDR1 and CDR2: SGHVS and FNYEAQ. This CDR3 has 17 amino acids. TCRdb reprocessed the 5' RACE reads with MiXCR, giving one entry per CDR3 protein. The sample contains 95,000 to 100,000 distinct CDR3 sequences, less than 6% of which appear only once. J is TRBJ2-3 and V is TRBV7-6, with 10 bases that match TRBD1. This sequence originates from a man in his late teens or twenties who received the YFV17D yellow fever vaccine. Source: CD8+ T cells sorted from PBMCs, taken 10 days after the yellow fever booster vaccination. The CDR3 sequence: CASSLSSGQGGTDTQYF. The CDR3 DNA is TGTGCCAGCAGCTTGTCTAGCGGACAGGGGGGTACAGATACGCAGTATTTT.